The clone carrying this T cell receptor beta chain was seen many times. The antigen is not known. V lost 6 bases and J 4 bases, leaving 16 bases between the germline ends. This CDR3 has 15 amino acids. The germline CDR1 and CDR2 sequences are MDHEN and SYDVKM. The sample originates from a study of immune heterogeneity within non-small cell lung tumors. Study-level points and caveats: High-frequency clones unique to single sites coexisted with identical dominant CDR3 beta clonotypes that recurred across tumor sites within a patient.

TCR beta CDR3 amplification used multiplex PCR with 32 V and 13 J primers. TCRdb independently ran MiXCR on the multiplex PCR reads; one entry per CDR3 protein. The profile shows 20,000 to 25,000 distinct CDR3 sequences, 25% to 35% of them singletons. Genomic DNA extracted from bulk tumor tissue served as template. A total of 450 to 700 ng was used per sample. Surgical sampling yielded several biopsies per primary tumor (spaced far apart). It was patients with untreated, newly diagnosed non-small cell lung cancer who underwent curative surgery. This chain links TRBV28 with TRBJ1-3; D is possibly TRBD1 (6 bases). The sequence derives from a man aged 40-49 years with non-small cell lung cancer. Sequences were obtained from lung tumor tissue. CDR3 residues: CASSPGGGQGNTIYF. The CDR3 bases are TGTGCCAGCAGCCCGGGTGGGGGGCAAGGAAACACCATATATTTT.